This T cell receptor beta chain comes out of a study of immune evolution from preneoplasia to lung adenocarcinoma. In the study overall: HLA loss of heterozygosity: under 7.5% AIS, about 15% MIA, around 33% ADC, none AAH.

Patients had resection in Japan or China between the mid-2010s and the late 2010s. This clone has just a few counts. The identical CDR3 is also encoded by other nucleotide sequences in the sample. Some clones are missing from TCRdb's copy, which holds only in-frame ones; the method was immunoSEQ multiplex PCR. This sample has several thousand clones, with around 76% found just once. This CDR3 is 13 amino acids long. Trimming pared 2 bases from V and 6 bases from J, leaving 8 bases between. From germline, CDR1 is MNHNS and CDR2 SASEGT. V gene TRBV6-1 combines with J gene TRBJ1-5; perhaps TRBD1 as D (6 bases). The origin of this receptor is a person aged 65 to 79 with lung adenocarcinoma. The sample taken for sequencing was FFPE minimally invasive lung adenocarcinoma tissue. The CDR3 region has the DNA TGTGCCAGCAGTGAATTAGGGGGTCAGCCCCAGCATTTT. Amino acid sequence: CASSELGGQPQHF.